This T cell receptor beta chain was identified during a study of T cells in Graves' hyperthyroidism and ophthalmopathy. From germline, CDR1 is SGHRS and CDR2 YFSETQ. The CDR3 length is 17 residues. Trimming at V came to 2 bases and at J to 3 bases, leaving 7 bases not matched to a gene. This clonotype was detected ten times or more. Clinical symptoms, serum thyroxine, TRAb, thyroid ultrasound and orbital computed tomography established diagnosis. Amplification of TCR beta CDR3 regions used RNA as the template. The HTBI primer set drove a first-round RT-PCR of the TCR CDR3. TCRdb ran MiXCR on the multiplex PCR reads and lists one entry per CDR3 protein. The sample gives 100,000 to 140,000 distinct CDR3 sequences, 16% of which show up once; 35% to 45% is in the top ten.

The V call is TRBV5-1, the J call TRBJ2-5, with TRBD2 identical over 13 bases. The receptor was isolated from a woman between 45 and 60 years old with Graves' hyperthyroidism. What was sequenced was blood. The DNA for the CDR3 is TGCGCCAGCAGCTTACGACTAGCGGGAGGAAAGAAAGAGACCCAGTACTTC. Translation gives CASSLRLAGGKKETQYF.